This TCR beta chain was obtained from a study of long-term antiretroviral therapy in people with HIV. Germline CDR1 SNHLY, CDR2 FYNNEI. The CDR3 is 15 residues long. Trimming took 1 base from V and 7 from J; bases not matched to a gene: 6. Samples held about 0.95-10 million cryopreserved PBMC, and DNA extraction followed. With regard to this clone: The antigen is undetermined.

Study-wide results and limits: Adherence to ART, viral resistance and therapy changes lacked any data.

immunoSEQ v3.0 was run at survey level. Sequencing was intended to reach about 35,000-55,000 T-cell genomes per sample. Here immunoSEQ multiplex PCR was the method, and the copy in TCRdb shows in-frame clones only, minus some. Counted here are about 40,000 clones, 85% to 90% occurring once; the ten biggest clones make up over 5.5%. V gene TRBV2 combines with J gene TRBJ2-7; TRBD2 agrees at 11 bases. The TCR was taken from a woman aged 45 to 65 with HIV. Material: unsorted PBMCs, obtained 3.1 years after starting antiretroviral therapy. DNA for the CDR3: TGTGCCAGCAGTGAAGAACTAGCGGGGGTACGTGAGCAGTACTTC. Protein: CASSEELAGVREQYF. Based on the CDR3 plus reference TRBV2 and TRBJ2-7, the full variable domain is EPEVTQTPSHQVTQMGQEVILRCVPISNHLYFYWYRQILGQKVEFLVSFYNNEISEKSEIFDDQFSVERPDGSNFTLKIRSTKLEDSAMYFCASSEELAGVREQYFGPGTRLTVT.